This entry describes one T cell receptor (beta chain). Donation came from healthy Caucasian individuals in Russia who were aged about 6 to 95. Total RNA was extracted at no less than 6 micrograms per sample. The data were obtained in a study of blood T cells in healthy people across ages. With a J-beta primer mix and a sample-barcoded 5' primer, a second PCR ran 7 to 11 cycles. TCRdb independently ran MiXCR on the 5' RACE reads; one entry per CDR3 protein. The sample has about 780,000 distinct CDR3 sequences; approximately 24% are singletons. The CDR3 sequence is 16 residues long. V lost 4 bases, J lost 3 bases, and 9 bases stayed unmatched. CDR1 MDHEN and CDR2 SYDVKM come from the germline V gene. The sample also formed part of further work on T cells of mothers and their children. That study reports: A few healthy Caucasian mothers, along with their six children, served as the donors. Each mother gave over 10 million TCR beta CDR3 reads; each child, a few million.

The J gene is TRBJ2-7, the V gene TRBV28; 10 nucleotides agree with TRBD2. The TCR was taken from a boy under 18 in good health. The material sequenced was blood. The CDR3, as DNA: TGTGCCAGCAGTTCAGCGGGGGGGAGGGCAGGCTACGAGCAGTACTTC. Translating gives CASSSAGGRAGYEQYF.